Detailed here is one T cell receptor (beta chain). Its specificity is unknown. This sample was included in a study of shared clonotypes between healthy human individuals. V was shortened by 2 bases and J by 2 bases, with 16 bases between the two germline ends. The CDR3 covers 17 residues. The germline CDR1 and CDR2 sequences are MDHEN and SYDVKM. Overall study results and limits: The study generally estimated greater richness for naive than memory subsets. Owing to a small donor count, the genetic and exposure-history diversity represented was limited. Four donors shared 5% to 5.5% of their naive CD4 clonotypes.

Clones were sequenced by immunoSEQ multiplex PCR, and TCRdb holds only the in-frame ones, with some missing. Among just over 2,000,000 clones, just under 95% were seen once, and the ten largest hold roughly 1%. Naive CD8 cells, CD45RO-negative and positively selected for CCR7, excluded terminally differentiated effector memory CD45RA+ cells. Nashville, Tennessee was home to all donors, who were Caucasian adults. The TCR was taken from a man aged 18 to 35 in good health. V gene TRBV28 combines with J gene TRBJ1-3; no firm D call. Material: naive CD8+ T cells sorted from blood. The CDR3 DNA reads TGTGCCAGCAGTTTACCGACGTGGGAAGGAGCTGGAAACACCATATATTTT. Translation: CASSLPTWEGAGNTIYF.